This T cell receptor (beta chain) was identified during a study of radiation and T cells in renal cell carcinoma. Study-wide findings and caveats: From baseline, blood top tumor clonotypes peaked at 2 weeks post-radiation. Without pretreatment biopsies, baseline tumor clonotype presence was undetermined.

On this clone: Its antigen is not known.

Produced via immunoSEQ multiplex PCR; TCRdb's table is partial and in-frame only. The table lists some 100,000 clones, 82% of them singletons, with less than 7% in the top ten. Time point in this sample: baseline pretreatment blood. Documented treatment: 15 Gy SBRT to primary tumor, nephrectomy 4 weeks later. The tumor was a clear cell renal cell carcinoma. Germline assignment: CDR1 SNHLY and CDR2 FYNNEI. Trimming removed 4 bases from V and 2 bases from J, with 9 bases in between. The CDR3 covers 13 residues. This chain uses TRBV2 with TRBJ2-7; D gene uncertain. This TCR was sampled from a man aged 55 to 70 with renal cell carcinoma. This material consisted of blood, taken from a patient whose treatment included radiotherapy and nephrectomy. The chain's CDR3 is CASSAGQPYEQYF. The CDR3 DNA is TGTGCCAGCAGTGCAGGCCAGCCCTACGAGCAGTACTTC. Complete variable domain (other parts from reference TRBV2 and TRBJ2-7): EPEVTQTPSHQVTQMGQEVILRCVPISNHLYFYWYRQILGQKVEFLVSFYNNEISEKSEIFDDQFSVERPDGSNFTLKIRSTKLEDSAMYFCASSAGQPYEQYFGPGTRLTVT.